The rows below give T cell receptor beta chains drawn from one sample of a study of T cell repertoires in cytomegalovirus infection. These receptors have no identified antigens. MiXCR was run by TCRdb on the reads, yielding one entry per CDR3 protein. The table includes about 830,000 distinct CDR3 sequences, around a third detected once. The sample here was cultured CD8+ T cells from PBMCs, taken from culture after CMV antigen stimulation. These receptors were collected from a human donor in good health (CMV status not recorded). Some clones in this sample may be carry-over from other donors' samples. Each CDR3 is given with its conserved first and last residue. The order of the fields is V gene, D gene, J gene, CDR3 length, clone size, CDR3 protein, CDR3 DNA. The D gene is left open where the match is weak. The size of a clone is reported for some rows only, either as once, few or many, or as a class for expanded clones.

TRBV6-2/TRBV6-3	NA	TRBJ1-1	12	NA	CASSFRHTEAFF	TGTGCCAGCAGTTTTCGGCACACTGAAGCTTTCTTT
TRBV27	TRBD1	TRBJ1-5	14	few	CASSLSTGYQPQHF	TGTGCCAGCAGTTTATCGACAGGGTACCAGCCCCAGCATTTT
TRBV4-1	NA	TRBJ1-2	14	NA	CASSTQTDNYGYTF	TGCGCCAGCAGCACCCAGACAGACAACTATGGCTACACCTTC
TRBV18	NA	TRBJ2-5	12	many	CASSPRQETQYF	TGTGCCAGCTCACCAAGGCAAGAGACCCAGTACTTC
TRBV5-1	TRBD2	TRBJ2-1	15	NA	CASNPGSGGADEQFF	TGCGCCAGCAACCCTGGTAGCGGGGGGGCGGATGAGCAGTTCTTC
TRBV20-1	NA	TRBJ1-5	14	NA	CSATPGEGNQPQHF	TGCAGTGCCACCCCTGGAGAAGGCAATCAGCCCCAGCATTTT
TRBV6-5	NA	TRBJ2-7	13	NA	CASSYSRLYEQYF	TGTGCCAGCAGTTACTCGAGACTATACGAGCAGTACTTC
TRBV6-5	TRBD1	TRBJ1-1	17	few	CASSYSSGQGLNTEAFF	TGTGCCAGCAGTTACTCTTCCGGACAGGGACTGAACACTGAAGCTTTCTTT
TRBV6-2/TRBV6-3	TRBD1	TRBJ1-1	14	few	CASSSSQGGTEAFF	TGTGCCAGCAGTTCTTCACAGGGGGGGACTGAAGCTTTCTTT
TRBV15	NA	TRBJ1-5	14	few	CATSRDRGPQPQHF	TGTGCCACCAGCAGAGACAGGGGACCTCAGCCCCAGCATTTT
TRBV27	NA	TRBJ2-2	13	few	CASSKDHPGELFF	TGTGCCAGCAGCAAGGACCACCCCGGGGAGCTGTTTTTT
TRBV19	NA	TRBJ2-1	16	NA	CASSIRGEGAYNEQFF	TGTGCCAGTAGTATACGGGGTGAAGGGGCCTACAATGAGCAGTTCTTC
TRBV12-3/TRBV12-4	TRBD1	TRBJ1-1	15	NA	CASSPVTGEGPEAFF	TGTGCCAGCAGTCCCGTAACAGGGGAGGGCCCTGAAGCTTTCTTT
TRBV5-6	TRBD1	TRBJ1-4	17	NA	CASSLDRESPLNEKLFF	TGTGCCAGCAGCCTTGACAGGGAATCCCCTCTTAATGAAAAACTGTTTTTT
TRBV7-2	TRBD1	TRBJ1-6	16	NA	CASRRRDRAFDSPLHF	TGTGCCAGCAGACGTAGGGACAGGGCCTTTGATTCACCCCTCCACTTT
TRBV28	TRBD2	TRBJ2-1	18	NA	CASSSPRILAGVTHEQFF	TGTGCCAGCAGTTCCCCACGGATACTAGCGGGGGTGACGCATGAGCAGTTCTTC
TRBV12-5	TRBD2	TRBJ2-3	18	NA	CASGSTSGGKVGTDTQYF	TGTGCTAGTGGTTCCACCTCGGGGGGGAAAGTGGGCACAGATACGCAGTATTTT
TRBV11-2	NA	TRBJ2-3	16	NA	CASSFSGRWGTDTQYF	TGTGCCAGCAGCTTCTCCGGCAGGTGGGGCACAGATACGCAGTATTTT
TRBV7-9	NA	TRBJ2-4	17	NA	CASSLASGRPLKNIQYF	TGTGCCAGCAGCTTAGCAAGTGGGCGGCCCCTTAAAAACATTCAGTACTTC
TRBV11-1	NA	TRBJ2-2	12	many	CASEKNTGELFF	TGTGCCAGCGAAAAGAACACCGGGGAGCTGTTTTTT
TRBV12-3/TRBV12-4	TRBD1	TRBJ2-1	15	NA	CASSSTGAIYNEQFF	TGTGCCAGCAGTTCCACAGGGGCGATATACAATGAGCAGTTCTTC
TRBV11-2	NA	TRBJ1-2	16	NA	CASSPRDWWDLNGYTF	TGTGCCAGCAGCCCACGGGATTGGTGGGACTTAAATGGCTACACCTTC
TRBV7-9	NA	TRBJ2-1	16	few	CASSLASEIRPNEQFF	TGTGCCAGCAGCTTAGCGTCGGAGATCCGACCCAATGAGCAGTTCTTC
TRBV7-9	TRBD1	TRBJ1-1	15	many	CASSAPRGGNTEAFF	TGTGCCAGCAGCGCCCCCAGGGGGGGGAACACTGAAGCTTTCTTT
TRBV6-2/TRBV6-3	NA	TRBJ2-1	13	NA	CASSSIQGNEQFF	TGTGCCAGCAGTTCTATACAGGGCAATGAGCAGTTCTTC
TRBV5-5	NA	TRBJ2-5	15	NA	CASSLFAGPSETQYF	TGTGCCAGCAGCTTGTTCGCGGGCCCCTCAGAGACCCAGTACTTC
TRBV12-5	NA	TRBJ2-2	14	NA	CASGPGVGTGELFF	TGTGCTAGTGGTCCGGGGGTAGGAACCGGGGAGCTGTTTTTT
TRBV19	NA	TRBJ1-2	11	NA	CASSIWDGYTF	TGTGCCAGTAGTATTTGGGATGGCTACACCTTC
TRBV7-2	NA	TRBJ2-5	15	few	CASSFPLAPQETQYF	TGTGCCAGCAGTTTCCCTCTAGCGCCCCAAGAGACCCAGTACTTC
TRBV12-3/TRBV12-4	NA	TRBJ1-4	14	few	CASSLSRPHEKLFF	TGTGCCAGCAGTTTATCCCGCCCACATGAAAAACTGTTTTTT
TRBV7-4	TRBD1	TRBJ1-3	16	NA	CASSRGQAYRGNTIYF	TGTGCCAGCAGCCGGGGACAGGCTTACCGTGGAAACACCATATATTTT